A selection of T cell receptor beta chains follows, all from one sample in a study of blood T cells in healthy people across ages. TCRdb used MiXCR to reprocess the 5' RACE reads, holding one entry per CDR3 protein. The table shows 1.5 million to 2 million distinct CDR3 sequences, with roughly 27% occurring only once. The specimen sequenced was blood. The receptor set was obtained from a woman aged 25-40 years in good health. Both conserved end residues are part of each CDR3. The D gene is left open where the match is weak.

V,J,D,CDR3
TRBV20-1,TRBJ2-1,TRBD2,CSARGLAGGSSYNEQFF
TRBV6-2/TRBV6-3,TRBJ1-1,-,CASSYSKGSRGEAFF
TRBV9,TRBJ1-1,-,CASSVGEGNTEAFF
TRBV24-1,TRBJ2-3,TRBD2,CATSDSGRSTDTQYF
TRBV2,TRBJ2-1,TRBD2,CASSVNGGALNEQFF
TRBV20-1,TRBJ2-2,-,CSARDSSQGGTGELFF
TRBV4-1,TRBJ2-1,-,CASSHRRDDEQFF
TRBV5-1,TRBJ2-7,TRBD1,CASSTSAETGGTYEQYF
TRBV9,TRBJ2-1,-,CASSVAGASNEQFF
TRBV27,TRBJ2-1,-,CASSFPDLDEQFF
TRBV6-2/TRBV6-3,TRBJ1-1,-,CASRGFGTEAFF
TRBV7-2,TRBJ2-4,TRBD1,CASSTRDRGRSAKNIQYF
TRBV7-2,TRBJ1-1,-,CASSPTASQAFF
TRBV2,TRBJ2-5,-,CASSANREPGTQYF
TRBV7-2,TRBJ2-5,TRBD2,CASSKGASGYQETQYF
TRBV7-2,TRBJ2-3,TRBD2,CAGSLTSGRTDTQYF
TRBV5-5,TRBJ2-3,-,CASSPTGSPSTDTQYF
TRBV10-3,-,-,CAISGAAYEQYF
TRBV6-1,TRBJ2-7,TRBD2,CTSSETVAGASSYEQYF
TRBV18,TRBJ2-1,-,CASSPNAPHNEQFF
TRBV11-3,TRBJ2-3,-,CASSSGTGRTSTDTQYF
TRBV15,TRBJ1-6,-,CATSRDRSATSPLHF
TRBV28,TRBJ2-1,TRBD1,CASSLRPRGPYNEQFF
TRBV29-1,TRBJ2-5,-,CSVEGVQGLQETQYF
TRBV27,TRBJ2-4,TRBD1,CASSGDSRIQYF
TRBV2,TRBJ2-1,TRBD1,CATISRDRVGGEQFF
TRBV12-3/TRBV12-4,TRBJ2-3,-,CASSASRLVSDTQYF
TRBV3-1,TRBJ1-6,TRBD1,CASSRGQGGGSPLHF
TRBV9,TRBJ2-5,TRBD2,CASSLLLVAGAPRGETQYF
TRBV7-9,TRBJ2-7,TRBD2,CASSLGFKSSGGYEQYF
TRBV6-2/TRBV6-3,TRBJ2-5,-,CASSYSTETQYF
TRBV7-2,TRBJ2-3,TRBD1,CGDRDSLSDTQYF
TRBV6-1,TRBJ2-4,TRBD1,CASRGTGRLAKNIQYF
TRBV4-1,TRBJ1-1,-,CASSQDRKGGAFF
TRBV14,TRBJ2-3,-,CASSQVPKEKQYF
TRBV7-7,TRBJ2-1,TRBD1,CASSPGTGTNNEQFF
TRBV4-3,TRBJ2-1,TRBD2,CASSQSHLAGGFGNEQFF
TRBV7-9,TRBJ1-1,TRBD1,CASSMTGVPSGDTEAFF
TRBV20-1,TRBJ1-1,-,CSARVGSGHMNTEAFF
TRBV6-5,TRBJ1-5,-,CASSNDRRYQPQHF
TRBV6-2/TRBV6-3,TRBJ2-7,TRBD2,CASTGVAGRYEQYF